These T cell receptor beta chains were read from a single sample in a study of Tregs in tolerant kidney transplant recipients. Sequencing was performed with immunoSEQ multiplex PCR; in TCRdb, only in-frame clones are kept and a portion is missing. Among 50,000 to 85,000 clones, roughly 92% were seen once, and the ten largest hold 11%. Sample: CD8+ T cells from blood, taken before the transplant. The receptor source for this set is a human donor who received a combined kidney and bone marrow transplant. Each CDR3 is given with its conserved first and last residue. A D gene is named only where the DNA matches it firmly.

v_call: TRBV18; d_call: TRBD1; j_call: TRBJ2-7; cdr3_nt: TGTGCCAGCTCACGGGGTTCAACAGGGGGACCTCACTCCTACGAGCAGTACTTC; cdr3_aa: CASSRGSTGGPHSYEQYF
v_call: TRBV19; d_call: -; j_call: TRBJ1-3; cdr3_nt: TGTGCCAGTAGTGCGGGTCATGGAAACACCATATATTTT; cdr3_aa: CASSAGHGNTIYF
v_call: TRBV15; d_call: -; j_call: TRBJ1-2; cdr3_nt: TGTGCCACCAGCACCCCTCGGAGGACGATCTATGGCTACACCTTC; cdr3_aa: CATSTPRRTIYGYTF
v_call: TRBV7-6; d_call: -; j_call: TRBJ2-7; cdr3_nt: TGTGCCAGCAGCTTAGCGGAGATGAGGAGCTCCTACGAGCAGTACTTC; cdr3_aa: CASSLAEMRSSYEQYF
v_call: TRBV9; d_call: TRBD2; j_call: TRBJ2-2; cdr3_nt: TGTGCCAGCAGCACCGGGGGGGAGTCGAACACCGGGGAGCTGTTTTTT; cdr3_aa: CASSTGGESNTGELFF
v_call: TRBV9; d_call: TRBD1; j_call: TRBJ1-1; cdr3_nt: TGTGCCAGCAGCGTATCGGGACAGGGGAACACTGAAGCTTTCTTT; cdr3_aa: CASSVSGQGNTEAFF
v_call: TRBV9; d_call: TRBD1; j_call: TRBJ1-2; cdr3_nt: TGTGCCAGCAGCGCTACAGGGGGCTATGGCTACACCTTC; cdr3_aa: CASSATGGYGYTF
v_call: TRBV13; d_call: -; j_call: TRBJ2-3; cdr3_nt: TGTGCCAGCAGCGGTGGTAGAGGTTACAATACGCAGTATTTT; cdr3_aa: CASSGGRGYNTQYF
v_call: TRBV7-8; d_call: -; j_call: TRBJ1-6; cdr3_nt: TGTGCCAGCAGCTTAGCGCTGAGGGTGGACAGAGAGAATTCACCCCTCCACTTT; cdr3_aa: CASSLALRVDRENSPLHF
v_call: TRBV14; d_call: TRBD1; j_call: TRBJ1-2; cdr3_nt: TGTGCCAGCAGCCAAGGGGTAGGACAGGACTACTATGGCTACACCTTC; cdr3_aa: CASSQGVGQDYYGYTF
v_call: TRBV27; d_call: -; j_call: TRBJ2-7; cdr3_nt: TGTGCCAGCAGTCCCGTCGCGGGGGCTTACGAGCAGTACTTC; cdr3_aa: CASSPVAGAYEQYF
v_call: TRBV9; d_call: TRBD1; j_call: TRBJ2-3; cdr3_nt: TGTGCCAGCATCCAAAGGCGGGACAGGGGCACAGATACGCAGTATTTT; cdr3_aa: CASIQRRDRGTDTQYF
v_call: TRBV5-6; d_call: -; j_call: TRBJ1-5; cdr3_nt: TGTGCCAGCAGCTTGTGGGCAGAAGGATATAGCAATCAGCCCCAGCATTTT; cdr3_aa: CASSLWAEGYSNQPQHF
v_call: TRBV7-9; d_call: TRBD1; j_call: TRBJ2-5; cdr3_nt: TGTGCCAGCAGCTTAGCAACAGGGGACCAAGAGACCCAGTACTTC; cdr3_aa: CASSLATGDQETQYF
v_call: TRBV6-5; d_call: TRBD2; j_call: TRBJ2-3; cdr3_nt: TGTGCCAGCAGGCGACTAGCAGTTAGCACAGATACGCAGTATTTT; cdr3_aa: CASRRLAVSTDTQYF
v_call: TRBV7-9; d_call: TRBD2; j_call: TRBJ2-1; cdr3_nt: TGTGCCAGCAGCCAATGGTCTAGCGGGAGGGGTGAGCAGTTCTTC; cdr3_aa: CASSQWSSGRGEQFF
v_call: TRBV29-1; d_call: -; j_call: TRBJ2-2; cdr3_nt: TGCAGCGTTGCTGTGTCGAACACCGGGGAGCTGTTTTTT; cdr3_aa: CSVAVSNTGELFF
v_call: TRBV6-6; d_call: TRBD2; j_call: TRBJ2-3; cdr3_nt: TGTGCCAGCAGGAGGGAACTAGCGGGAGCCACAGATACGCAGTATTTT; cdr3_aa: CASRRELAGATDTQYF